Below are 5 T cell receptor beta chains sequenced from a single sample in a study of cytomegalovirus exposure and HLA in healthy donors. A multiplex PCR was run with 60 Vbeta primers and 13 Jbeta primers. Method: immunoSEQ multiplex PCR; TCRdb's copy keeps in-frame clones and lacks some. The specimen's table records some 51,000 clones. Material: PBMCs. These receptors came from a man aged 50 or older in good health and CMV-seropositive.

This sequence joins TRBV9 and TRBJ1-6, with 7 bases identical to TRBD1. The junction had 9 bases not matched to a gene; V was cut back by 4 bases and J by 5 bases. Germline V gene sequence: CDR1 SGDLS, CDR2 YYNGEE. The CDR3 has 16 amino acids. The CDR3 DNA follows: TGTGCCAGCAGCCCAACCCCGACAGGGAATAATTCACCCCTCCACTTT. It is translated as CASSPTPTGNNSPLHF.

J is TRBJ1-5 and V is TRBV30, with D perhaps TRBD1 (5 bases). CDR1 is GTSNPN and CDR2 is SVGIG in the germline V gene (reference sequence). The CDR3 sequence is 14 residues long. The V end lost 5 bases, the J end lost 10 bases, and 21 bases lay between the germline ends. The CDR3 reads CAWSLQAGGKPQHF. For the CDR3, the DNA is TGTGCCTGGTCACTTCAGGCCGGGGGGAAACCCCAGCATTTT. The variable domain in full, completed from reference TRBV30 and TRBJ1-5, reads SQTIHQWPATLVQPVGSPLSLECTVEGTSNPNLYWYRQAAGRGLQLLFYSVGIGQISSEVPQNLSASRPQDRQFILSSKKLLLSDSGFYLCAWSLQAGGKPQHFGDGTRLSIL.

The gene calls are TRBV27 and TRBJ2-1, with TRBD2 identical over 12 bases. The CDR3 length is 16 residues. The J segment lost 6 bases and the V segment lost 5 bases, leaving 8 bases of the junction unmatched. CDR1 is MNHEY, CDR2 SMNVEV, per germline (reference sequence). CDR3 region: CASSRTSGILLNEQFF. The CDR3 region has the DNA TGTGCCAGCAGTCGGACTAGCGGGATCCTACTCAATGAGCAGTTCTTC.

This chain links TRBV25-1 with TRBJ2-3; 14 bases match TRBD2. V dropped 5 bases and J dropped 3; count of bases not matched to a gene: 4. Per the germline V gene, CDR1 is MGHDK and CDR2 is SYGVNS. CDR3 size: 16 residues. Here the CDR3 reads CASSRGTSGGTDTQYF. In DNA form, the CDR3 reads TGTGCCAGCAGTAGAGGGACTAGCGGGGGAACAGATACGCAGTATTTT.

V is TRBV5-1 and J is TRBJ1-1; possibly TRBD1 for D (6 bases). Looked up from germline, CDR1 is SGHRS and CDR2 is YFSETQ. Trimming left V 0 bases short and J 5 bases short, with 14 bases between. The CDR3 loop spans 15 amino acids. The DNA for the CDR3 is TGCGCCAGCAGCTTGGGCACAGGGTTCGGAACTGAAGCTTTCTTT. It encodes CASSLGTGFGTEAFF. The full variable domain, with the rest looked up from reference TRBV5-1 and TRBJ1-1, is KAGVTQTPRYLIKTRGQQVTLSCSPISGHRSVSWYQQTPGQGLQFLFEYFSETQRNKGNFPGRFSGRQFSNSRSEMNVSTLELGDSALYLCASSLGTGFGTEAFFGQGTRLTVV.